This TCR beta chain was obtained from a study of STAT3 mutations in large granular lymphocyte leukemia. Study-level results: Differing intervals and regimens complicate linking therapy response to clone burden. Some patients had dominant TCR clones larger than their STAT3 mutant burden. No sample exists from the first appearance of each clone. Every T-LGLL patient had at least one immunodominant TCRbeta clonotype. After therapy, about 35% of the 18 patients switched clonotypes, all new clones STAT3 wild type.

A note on this clone: Its antigen is not identified.

Looked up from germline, CDR1 is MNHNY and CDR2 is SVGAGI (reference sequence). The CDR3 extends over 13 amino acids. The V gene lost 5 bases and the J gene lost 2 bases, with 10 bases spanning the gap. Only in-frame clones appear in the TCRdb table, and some are missing; sequencing was by immunoSEQ multiplex PCR. The sample yields 25,000 to 30,000 clones, 65% to 80% seen once. The V gene is TRBV6-6, the J gene TRBJ2-7; unclear D gene. The source of this sequence is a woman aged 50 to 60 with T-cell large granular lymphocyte leukemia. Some clones in this sample may be carry-over from other donors' samples. Sample: peripheral blood mononuclear cells. In nucleotides, the CDR3 is TGTGCCAGCAGTCTATCCTCCGCCTACGAGCAGTACTTC. The encoded protein is CASSLSSAYEQYF.